This T cell receptor (beta chain) was sequenced in a study of cytomegalovirus exposure and HLA in healthy donors. Study results and limitations: Analyses of presence/absence relied on an assumption of roughly uniform sequencing depth across donors. Specificity of a few CMV-associated chains for CMV antigens was verified in vitro.

Regarding this clone: Its target is not known.

The germline V gene has CDR1 MGHDK and CDR2 SYGVNS. This CDR3 contains 14 residues. V lost 4 bases and J lost 3, with 12 bases in between. The PCR made use of 60 Vbeta and 13 Jbeta primers. Repertoires were generated with immunoSEQ multiplex PCR, while TCRdb's copy carries only in-frame clones and drops some. The table has 150,000 to 170,000 clones, roughly 83% seen once; the top ten hold approximately 8%. The sample taken for sequencing was PBMCs. This clonotype was sampled from a man under 40 in good health and CMV-seropositive. V usage is TRBV25-1 and J usage is TRBJ1-2; D is unclear. The CDR3 sequence: CASSAGENYYGYTF. The CDR3 bases are TGTGCCAGCAGTGCCGGAGAAAACTACTATGGCTACACCTTC.